A single sample gave rise to the 29 T cell receptor beta chains below, sequenced in a study of patients and donors after allogeneic stem cell transplantation (dated by TCRdb to the early 2020s). Receptor amplification or capture employed RT-PCR. The listed sequencing device is NextSeq 550. TCRdb trimmed public reads at Q25 via fastp, called clones via MiXCR and kept in-frame beta chains. Identical CDR3 protein sequences are pooled into one entry, listed with their most common genes and DNA. The sample table lists approximately 170,000 distinct CDR3 sequences, 24% of them with a count of one. Together, the top ten hold roughly a quarter of the sample. Material for sequencing was blood, either unsorted or a sorted T cell fraction (not recorded which). These receptors all come from a human donor who was either an allogeneic HSCT recipient or a stem cell or donor lymphocyte infusion donor (not recorded which). It is not recorded whose cells these are; they may come from a transplant donor.

V and J are TRBV20-1 and TRBJ2-7; D remains ambiguous. Trimming removed 5 bases from V and 1 base from J, with 12 bases in between. This CDR3 has 13 amino acids. Germline lookup yields CDR1 DFQATT and CDR2 SNEGSKA (reference sequence). This CDR3 is CSAVFESSYEQYF. The CDR3 region has the DNA TGCAGTGCTGTTTTTGAGAGTTCCTACGAGCAGTACTTC.

This clonotype was counted between two and nine times. This chain uses TRBV4-1 with TRBJ1-5, with no clear D. Germline CDR1 reads MGHRA; CDR2 reads YSYEKL. V lost 6 bases and J lost 1, with 10 bases in between. This CDR3 comprises 14 residues. CDR3: CASSRERSNQPQHF. CDR3 nucleotides: TGCGCCAGCAGTCGGGAGCGCAGCAATCAGCCCCAGCATTTT.

The chain joins TRBV20-1 to TRBJ2-4; D might be TRBD2 (6 bases). The CDR3 contains 14 residues. The V end lost 1 base, the J end lost 7 bases, and 14 bases lay between the germline ends. The V gene's germline CDR1 is DFQATT and CDR2 SNEGSKA (reference sequence). Here the CDR3 DNA reads TGCAGTGCTAGAGGGAGGGCGGGTAGTAACATTCAGTACTTC. Its protein is CSARGRAGSNIQYF.

In this sample, this clonotype turned up a few times. This chain links TRBV20-1 with TRBJ1-5, with 9 bases aligning to TRBD1. The ends lost 2 bases at V and 4 bases at J; junction bases unmatched: 6. The length of the CDR3 is 15 residues. From germline, CDR1 is DFQATT and CDR2 SNEGSKA (reference sequence). The CDR3 DNA follows: TGCAGTGCTAGACATAGGACAGGGGTAAATCAGCCCCAGCATTTT. Protein: CSARHRTGVNQPQHF.

This sequence joins TRBV20-1 and TRBJ1-4; 10 bases fit TRBD1. Germline V gene lookup returns CDR1 DFQATT and CDR2 SNEGSKA (reference sequence). The ends lost 5 bases at V and 8 bases at J; junction bases unmatched: 8. The CDR3 extends over 14 amino acids. The CDR3 region has the DNA TGCAGTGCTCGTTCCGGGACAGGGGAAGAAAAACTGTTTTTT. It is translated as CSARSGTGEEKLFF.

The rearrangement uses TRBV15 and TRBJ2-3, with D unresolved. Trimming stripped 4 bases from V and 9 bases from J, with 26 bases between. Germline CDR1 LNHNV, CDR2 YYDKDF (reference sequence). The CDR3 contains 17 residues. CDR3 amino acids: CATSTQSWARDSGTQYF. DNA of the CDR3: TGTGCCACCAGCACCCAAAGTTGGGCTAGGGATTCAGGCACGCAGTATTTT. Complete variable domain (other parts from reference TRBV15 and TRBJ2-3): DAMVIQNPRYQVTQFGKPVTLSCSQTLNHNVMYWYQQKSSQAPKLLFHYYDKDFNNEADTPDNFQSRRPNTSFCFLDIRSPGLGDTAMYLCATSTQSWARDSGTQYFGPGTRLTVL.

V gene TRBV7-9 combines with J gene TRBJ2-7, with D unresolved. Germline-derived CDR1 and CDR2 are SEHNR and FQNEAQ (reference sequence). The CDR3 has 17 residues. Trimming shortened V by 5 bases and J by 4 bases, and 24 bases separated the two germline ends. The CDR3 protein is CASSPPPVGPDIYEQYF. CDR3 DNA: TGTGCCAGCAGCCCTCCCCCGGTAGGCCCAGACATATACGAGCAGTACTTC.

J is TRBJ2-2 and V is TRBV7-2, with D uncertain. Germline lookup yields CDR1 SGHTA and CDR2 FQGNSA. V lost 2 bases, J lost 3 bases, and 10 bases lay in between. The CDR3 sequence is 15 residues long. The CDR3 region is CASSLKYRDTGELFF. CDR3 nucleotide sequence: TGTGCCAGCAGCTTAAAATACCGGGACACCGGGGAGCTGTTTTTT.

This clonotype was seen a few times. This rearrangement joins TRBV4-1 to TRBJ2-4, with no clear D. This CDR3 has 15 amino acids. The germline V gene has CDR1 MGHRA and CDR2 YSYEKL. The V end lost 4 bases, the J end lost 0 bases, and 10 bases lay between the germline ends. CDR3 DNA sequence: TGCGCCAGCAGCCCCGTTCCGATAGCCAAAAACATTCAGTACTTC. Amino acids: CASSPVPIAKNIQYF.

This clonotype was counted between two and nine times. This chain links TRBV30 with TRBJ1-6; 7 bases line up with TRBD1. Germline V gene data show CDR1 as GTSNPN and CDR2 as SVGIG (reference sequence). This CDR3 region has 16 residues. The trim removed 2 bases at V and 8 bases at J, leaving 12 bases unmatched. CDR3 bases: TGTGCCTGGAGTTACGGAGGCCGCAGGGGGGATTCACCCCTCCACTTT. Its protein is CAWSYGGRRGDSPLHF.

This clonotype has more than one count but fewer than ten. The chain links TRBV3-1 to TRBJ1-1, with TRBD1 as a possible D gene (6 bases). The germline CDR1 and CDR2 sequences are LGHDT and YNNKEL (reference sequence). The V gene lost 0 bases and the J gene lost 9 bases, with 14 bases spanning the gap. The CDR3 length is 14 residues. The CDR3 spells CASSQDYQGTKAFF. In nucleotides, the CDR3 is TGTGCCAGCAGCCAAGATTATCAGGGGACTAAAGCTTTCTTT.

The chain has TRBV20-1 and TRBJ1-1; 7 positions agree with TRBD1. The length of the CDR3 is 15 residues. V lost 1 base and J lost 2; bases outside the gene matches: 7. The germline V gene has CDR1 DFQATT and CDR2 SNEGSKA (reference sequence). The CDR3 DNA reads TGCAGTGCTAGAGCGACAGGGCAGCCAAACACTGAAGCTTTCTTT. It specifies CSARATGQPNTEAFF.

The CDR3 bases are TGTGCCAGCAGCTCCAAAGCTGCGTCCGTGCAGTTCTTC. Translated: CASSSKAASVQFF. This chain connects TRBV7-3 to TRBJ2-1; D ambiguous. Per germline, CDR1 SGHTA and CDR2 FQGTGA. V gave up 4 bases and J gave up 12 bases, with 16 bases separating them. The CDR3 has 13 residues. Based on the CDR3 plus reference TRBV7-3 and TRBJ2-1, the full variable domain is GAGVSQTPSNKVTEKGKYVELRCDPISGHTALYWYRQSLGQGPEFLIYFQGTGAADDSGLPNDRFFAVRPEGSVSTLKIQRTERGDSAVYLCASSSKAASVQFFGPGTRLTVL.

This clonotype was observed a few times. The chain combines TRBV7-2 with TRBJ1-2; D unclear. Germline CDR1 SGHTA, CDR2 FQGNSA. The CDR3 spans 13 residues. V lost 2 bases and J lost 5, with 9 bases in between. The CDR3 nucleotides are TGTGCCAGCAGCTTAAATGTACTTTATGGCTACACCTTC. This encodes CASSLNVLYGYTF.

The rearrangement uses TRBV5-1 and TRBJ1-6; D gene unclear. Germline V lookup: CDR1 SGHRS, CDR2 YFSETQ. Trimming removed 0 bases from V and 10 bases from J, with 11 bases in between. The CDR3 runs 14 residues. CDR3 residues: CASSLVPDQSPLHF. CDR3 nucleotide sequence: TGCGCCAGCAGCTTGGTTCCTGACCAGTCACCCCTCCACTTT.

CDR3 loop: CSARWGTGELFF. The CDR3 DNA reads as TGCAGCGCTAGGTGGGGTACCGGGGAGCTGTTTTTT. The chain is built from TRBV29-1 and TRBJ2-2; D remains unclear. The CDR3 consists of 12 residues. Trimming cost V 7 bases and J 5 bases, with 11 bases left between them. Germline CDR1 reads SQVTM; CDR2 reads ANQGSEA.

The V gene is TRBV12-3 or TRBV12-4, the J gene TRBJ1-2, with D unclear. V shed 6 bases and J shed 4 bases, with 18 bases lying between them. CDR3 size: 15 residues. The CDR3 DNA follows: TGTGCCAGCAGCCGATCGGACGGCTACTCCTATGGCTACACCTTC. It encodes CASSRSDGYSYGYTF.

This clonotype has a handful of counts. The V and J genes are TRBV7-2 and TRBJ2-3; D is perhaps TRBD1 or TRBD2 (5 bases each). This CDR3 is 13 amino acids long. Germline CDR1 reads SGHTA; CDR2 reads FQGNSA. V was shortened by 10 bases and J by 4 bases, with 15 bases between the two germline ends. The CDR3 reads CANSLGAPDTQYF. The CDR3 DNA reads TGTGCCAACTCACTAGGGGCACCAGATACGCAGTATTTT.

The chain employs TRBV7-8 and TRBJ2-2; D is uncertain. This CDR3 has 12 amino acids. V lost 2 bases, J lost 4 bases, and 2 bases lay in between. Germline CDR1 SGHVS, CDR2 FQNEAQ. The CDR3 nucleotides are TGTGCCAGCAGCTTATTCACCGGGGAGCTGTTTTTT. The encoded protein is CASSLFTGELFF.

The chain is built from TRBV5-1 and TRBJ2-1; TRBD2 agrees at 9 bases. CDR3 length: 18 amino acids. The ends lost 0 bases at V and 0 bases at J; junction bases unmatched: 7. CDR1 SGHRS and CDR2 YFSETQ come from the germline V gene. CDR3 amino acids: CASSLDGGRGYSYNEQFF. CDR3 bases: TGCGCCAGCAGCTTGGATGGCGGGAGGGGATACTCCTACAATGAGCAGTTCTTC.

This clonotype was seen only a few times. The chain recombines TRBV27 with TRBJ2-6; D gene unclear. CDR3 length: 18 amino acids. With 5 bases removed from V and 6 bases from J, the gap between germline ends came to 23 bases. The germline V gene has CDR1 MNHEY and CDR2 SMNVEV (reference sequence). The CDR3 DNA follows: TGTGCCAGCAGTCCTTTCTGGGCCAGCACCTCTTCGGCCAACGTCCTGACTTTC. This translates into CASSPFWASTSSANVLTF.

This clonotype has a handful of counts. CDR3 residues: CASNTITGTGELFF. CDR3 DNA sequence: TGTGCCAGCAATACCATCACAGGGACCGGGGAGCTGTTTTTT. This chain connects TRBV14 to TRBJ2-2; D possibly corresponds to TRBD1 (6 bases). CDR3 length equals 14 residues. Germline-derived CDR1 and CDR2 are SGHDN and FVKESK. The V end lost 7 bases, the J end lost 5 bases, and 14 bases lay between the germline ends.

This chain uses TRBV12-3 or TRBV12-4 with TRBJ1-2; a weak D match, TRBD1 (6 bases). Between the trimmed V and J ends, which lost 1 base and 8 bases, there was a span of 17 bases. The length of the CDR3 is 15 residues. The CDR3 DNA reads TGTGCCAGCAGTTTAGAGTGGGGGGGACATCAAGGCTACACCTTC. The encoded protein is CASSLEWGGHQGYTF.

This clonotype was observed a few times. The V gene is TRBV10-3, the J gene TRBJ1-1, with D possibly being TRBD1 (5 bases). Trimming took 3 bases from V and 4 from J, leaving 9 bases between them. Germline V gene data show CDR1 as ENHRY and CDR2 as SYGVKD. This CDR3 comprises 13 residues. The CDR3 sequence is CAISDPGPTEAFF. CDR3 nucleotides: TGTGCCATCAGTGACCCGGGACCCACTGAAGCTTTCTTT.

The chain joins TRBV12-3 or TRBV12-4 to TRBJ2-3; 8 bases match TRBD2. J was trimmed by 2 bases and V by 4 bases; bases with no gene match: 5. This CDR3 contains 15 residues. This chain's CDR3 is CASSYSSGHTDTQYF. The CDR3 DNA is TGTGCCAGCAGTTATTCTAGCGGGCACACAGATACGCAGTATTTT.

This chain connects TRBV14 to TRBJ2-5; 9 positions agree with TRBD2. Germline V lookup: CDR1 SGHDN, CDR2 FVKESK. The CDR3 covers 17 residues. Trimming at V came to 1 base and at J to 2 bases, leaving 8 bases not matched to a gene. The CDR3 loop reads CASSQAWETSGQETQYF. In DNA, the CDR3 is TGTGCCAGCAGCCAAGCTTGGGAGACTAGCGGACAAGAGACCCAGTACTTC.

In this sample, this clonotype turned up a few times. The chain joins TRBV12-3 or TRBV12-4 to TRBJ1-5; 7 bases match TRBD1. Germline trimming cut 5 bases from V and 3 bases from J; bases unmatched to any gene: 4. The CDR3 covers 14 residues. The CDR3 reads CASSLGTVNQPQHF. The CDR3 bases are TGTGCCAGCAGTCTCGGGACAGTCAATCAGCCCCAGCATTTT.

This clonotype showed up just once. The chain is built from TRBV27 and TRBJ2-7, with 10 nucleotides matching TRBD1. With 5 bases clipped from V and 5 bases from J, the junction kept 12 bases outside the gene matches. CDR3 size: 16 residues. Germline V gene sequence: CDR1 MNHEY, CDR2 SMNVEV (reference sequence). The CDR3 reads CASSLTRTGGVDEQYF. DNA for the CDR3: TGTGCCAGCAGTCTTACTAGGACAGGGGGTGTCGACGAGCAGTACTTC.

Comments on this clonotype: This may be a read error, as it is one base from a much larger clone. The chain uses TRBV25-1 and TRBJ1-1; no reliable D call. Germline CDR1 MGHDK, CDR2 SYGVNS. This CDR3 is 15 amino acids long. In nucleotides, the CDR3 is TGTGCCAGCAGTGATGGCGGGTCGATGTACACTGAAGCTCTCTTT. It translates to CASSDGGSMYTEALF.